These 29 T cell receptor beta chains were sequenced from one sample in a study of T-cell reconstitution after alpha-beta-depleted transplantation in children. A library of TCRbeta sequences, prepared with unique molecular identifiers, was generated. Using its own MiXCR run on the PCR reads, TCRdb lists one record per CDR3 protein. The sample carries about 610,000 distinct CDR3 sequences, roughly 10% recorded once. The source material was PBMCs from the stem cell graft donor, sampled from the stem cell graft. The receptors here all came from a human donor who donated a stem cell graft to a child with acute myeloid leukemia.

This clonotype was seen more than once but under ten times. The V gene is TRBV2, the J gene TRBJ2-7; TRBD1 aligns across 7 bases. V lost 6 bases and J lost 6; bases outside the gene matches: 11. Germline loops: CDR1 SNHLY, CDR2 FYNNEI. This CDR3 contains 14 residues. The CDR3 coding sequence is TGTGCCAGCAGCCGGGACAGTAATGTGGCCGAGCAGTACTTC. This encodes CASSRDSNVAEQYF.

This clonotype was observed many times. In DNA form, the CDR3 reads TGTGCCAGCAGCCTAACCACCGGGGAGCTGTTTTTT. Its translation is CASSLTTGELFF. The gene calls are TRBV7-8 and TRBJ2-2; D not resolved. Germline CDR1 reads SGHVS; CDR2 reads FQNEAQ. The CDR3 contains 12 residues. V was trimmed by 5 bases and J by 4 bases, leaving 5 bases between them.

The sample holds many counts of this clonotype. The chain has TRBV4-1 and TRBJ2-4; no clear D gene. The V gene lost 3 bases and the J gene lost 3 bases, with 9 bases spanning the gap. There are 14 residues in the CDR3. CDR1 MGHRA and CDR2 YSYEKL come from the germline V gene. CDR3 in amino acids: CASSQPTGKNIQYF. The CDR3 bases are TGCGCCAGCAGCCAGCCAACGGGCAAAAACATTCAGTACTTC.

In its sample, this clonotype was seen many times. The J gene is TRBJ2-1, the V gene TRBV5-1, with D unclear. The V end was cut by 3 bases, the J end by 8 bases, with 15 bases between. The germline gives CDR1 SGHRS, CDR2 YFSETQ. CDR3 length equals 14 residues. CDR3: CASSSGLSRDEQFF. The CDR3 DNA is TGCGCCAGCAGCTCCGGTCTCTCACGGGATGAGCAGTTCTTC.

Many counts were recorded for this clonotype. The chain has TRBV29-1 and TRBJ1-1; D unclear. This CDR3 is 10 amino acids long. Per germline, CDR1 SQVTM and CDR2 ANQGSEA. Between the trimmed V and J ends, which lost 7 bases and 2 bases, there was a span of 5 bases. In DNA form, the CDR3 reads TGCAGCGCCTTAAACACTGAAGCTTTCTTT. Its protein product is CSALNTEAFF. Full variable domain (rest looked up from reference TRBV29-1 and TRBJ1-1): SAVISQKPSRDICQRGTSLTIQCQVDSQVTMMFWYRQQPGQSLTLIATANQGSEATYESGFVIDKFPISRPNLTFSTLTVSNMSPEDSSIYLCSALNTEAFFGQGTRLTVV.

The CDR3 is CASSSESDYNEQFF. The CDR3, as DNA: TGTGCCAGCAGCTCGGAGTCTGATTACAATGAGCAGTTCTTC. This chain joins TRBV4-2 and TRBJ2-1; D gene unclear. This CDR3 has 14 residues. The ends were cut back, 5 bases at V and 4 bases at J, with 12 bases in the middle. Germline CDR1 is LGHNA and CDR2 is YNFKEQ.

This clonotype was found many times. J is TRBJ2-1 and V is TRBV29-1; tentatively, D is TRBD1 (6 bases). Trimming removed 4 bases from V and 5 bases from J, with 15 bases in between. Germline V lookup: CDR1 SQVTM, CDR2 ANQGSEA. This CDR3 has 14 residues. The CDR3 protein is CSVGSQGRHNEQFF. The CDR3 DNA reads TGCAGCGTTGGGTCTCAGGGGAGACACAATGAGCAGTTCTTC.

At least ten counts were recorded for this clonotype. The chain joins TRBV12-3 or TRBV12-4 to TRBJ2-2; 10 bases are shared with TRBD2. The CDR3 has 16 amino acids. J was trimmed by 0 bases and V by 10 bases; bases with no gene match: 8. CDR3 in DNA: TGTGCCACCCCGGGACTAGCGTACGCGAACACCGGGGAGCTGTTTTTT. As protein: CATPGLAYANTGELFF.

As DNA, the CDR3 is TGTGCCAGCAGTACGGACAATGAGCAGTTCTTC. It encodes CASSTDNEQFF. V and J are TRBV2 and TRBJ2-1; D is undetermined. The CDR3 has 11 residues. Between the trimmed V and J ends, which lost 5 bases and 5 bases, there was a span of 4 bases. CDR1 SNHLY and CDR2 FYNNEI come from the germline V gene.

This clonotype has a count of ten or more. The chain has TRBV15 and TRBJ2-3, with D uncertain. Trimming removed 3 bases at V and 0 bases at J, with 10 bases between. Germline-derived CDR1 and CDR2 are LNHNV and YYDKDF (reference sequence). CDR3 length: 15 residues. CDR3 sequence: CATSSLPGSTDTQYF. In DNA form, the CDR3 reads TGTGCCACCAGCAGCCTCCCGGGTAGCACAGATACGCAGTATTTT.

This clonotype was observed at least ten times. This chain connects TRBV25-1 to TRBJ2-2; 8 positions match TRBD1. The CDR3 has 16 residues. Per germline, CDR1 MGHDK and CDR2 SYGVNS. V dropped 1 base and J dropped 5; count of bases not matched to a gene: 6. The CDR3 DNA follows: TGTGCCAGCAGTGAATTCGGACAGGGTAGAACCGGGGAGCTGTTTTTT. This codes for CASSEFGQGRTGELFF.

V gene TRBV5-1 combines with J gene TRBJ2-7; possibly TRBD1 for D (5 bases). CDR3 length equals 14 residues. From germline, CDR1 is SGHRS and CDR2 YFSETQ. Trimming cost V 0 bases and J 5 bases, with 12 bases left between them. CDR3 coding DNA: TGCGCCAGCAGCTTGGGTGCAGGGATGGACGAGCAGTACTTC. Its protein product is CASSLGAGMDEQYF. The variable domain in full, completed from reference TRBV5-1 and TRBJ2-7, reads KAGVTQTPRYLIKTRGQQVTLSCSPISGHRSVSWYQQTPGQGLQFLFEYFSETQRNKGNFPGRFSGRQFSNSRSEMNVSTLELGDSALYLCASSLGAGMDEQYFGPGTRLTVT.

This chain uses TRBV7-9 with TRBJ1-6; 7 bases are a match to TRBD1. Germline lookup yields CDR1 SEHNR and CDR2 FQNEAQ (reference sequence). The CDR3 loop spans 16 amino acids. Unmatched junction bases numbered 10, after V lost 5 bases and J lost 6 bases. The CDR3 loop is CASSNQGGQSNSPLHF. CDR3 bases: TGTGCCAGCAGCAACCAAGGGGGACAGTCTAATTCACCCCTCCACTTT.

The chain couples TRBV5-1 to TRBJ2-7; maybe TRBD1 (5 bases). This CDR3 is built from 15 residues. Trimming stripped 0 bases from V and 4 bases from J, with 14 bases between. Germline CDR1 reads SGHRS; CDR2 reads YFSETQ. In DNA form, the CDR3 reads TGCGCCAGCAGCTTGGAAGGACAACAGAATTACGAGCAGTACTTC. Translating it yields CASSLEGQQNYEQYF. The variable domain in full, with the rest retrieved from reference TRBV5-1 and TRBJ2-7, is KAGVTQTPRYLIKTRGQQVTLSCSPISGHRSVSWYQQTPGQGLQFLFEYFSETQRNKGNFPGRFSGRQFSNSRSEMNVSTLELGDSALYLCASSLEGQQNYEQYFGPGTRLTVT.

This chain connects TRBV5-1 to TRBJ2-7, with a tentative D call TRBD1 (5 bases). This CDR3 has 16 residues. Germline V gene lookup returns CDR1 SGHRS and CDR2 YFSETQ. V was trimmed by 4 bases and J by 0 bases, leaving 17 bases between them. CDR3 loop: CASSLTDRPSSYEQYF. The CDR3 bases are TGCGCCAGCAGCCTAACCGACAGACCTAGCTCCTACGAGCAGTACTTC.

This clonotype was recorded many times. J is TRBJ2-3 and V is TRBV7-2; 8 nucleotides agree with TRBD2. Trimming removed 6 bases from V and 3 bases from J; junction bases left unmatched: 5. CDR1 SGHTA and CDR2 FQGNSA come from the germline V gene. This CDR3 comprises 14 residues. This chain's CDR3 is CASSFGTSTDTQYF. CDR3 nucleotide sequence: TGTGCCAGCAGTTTTGGGACTAGTACAGATACGCAGTATTTT.

The table lists this clonotype with a few counts. The chain couples TRBV7-8 to TRBJ2-7, with 7 bases aligning to TRBD2. Germline lookup yields CDR1 SGHVS and CDR2 FQNEAQ. Losses at the gene ends were 1 base for V and 3 bases for J; bases not matched to a gene: 3. The CDR3 is made up of 14 amino acids. This chain's CDR3 is CASSLDLAVYEQYF. The CDR3 DNA reads TGTGCCAGCAGCTTAGACCTAGCGGTCTACGAGCAGTACTTC.

This clonotype showed up many times. The V and J genes are TRBV5-1 and TRBJ2-1; 9 bases are shared with TRBD2. The CDR3 extends over 14 amino acids. After removal of 3 bases from V and 7 bases from J, the junction contained 5 bases not matched to a gene. In germline, CDR1 is SGHRS, CDR2 YFSETQ. The DNA of the CDR3 is TGCGCCAGCAGCTACGGGACTAGCTGGAATGAGCAGTTCTTC. Its translation is CASSYGTSWNEQFF.

This clonotype has more than one count but fewer than ten. Here the CDR3 reads CASSYGTHYGYTF. The CDR3 DNA reads TGCGCCAGCAGCTACGGGACCCACTATGGCTACACCTTC. The chain joins TRBV5-1 to TRBJ1-2, with D perhaps matching TRBD1 (5 bases). Germline V gene data show CDR1 as SGHRS and CDR2 as YFSETQ. The CDR3 covers 13 residues. V was shortened by 3 bases and J by 3 bases, with 9 bases between the two germline ends.

This clonotype was seen many times. The chain combines TRBV20-1 with TRBJ2-7, with 9 bases matching TRBD2. Trimming cost V 6 bases and J 3 bases; bases outside gene matches: 9. Germline CDR1 reads DFQATT; CDR2 reads SNEGSKA (reference sequence). The CDR3 has 14 residues. CDR3 nucleotides: TGCAGTGCGACCCCGGGACTAGCCCTCTACGAGCAGTACTTC. This codes for CSATPGLALYEQYF.

Ten or more counts support this clonotype. The chain employs TRBV27 and TRBJ1-1; D uncertain. The CDR3 covers 11 residues. Germline-derived CDR1 and CDR2 are MNHEY and SMNVEV (reference sequence). Trimming pared 7 bases from V and 3 bases from J, leaving 6 bases between. CDR3 in DNA: TGTGCCAGCACCTCATACACTGAAGCTTTCTTT. It yields the protein CASTSYTEAFF.

This clonotype was detected many times. The rearrangement uses TRBV11-2 and TRBJ2-4, with D maybe TRBD2 (5 bases). V lost 3 bases to trimming and J lost 9 bases, with 15 bases between them. This CDR3 has 14 residues. Germline assignment: CDR1 SGHAT and CDR2 FQNNGV. CDR3 nucleotide sequence: TGTGCCAGCAGCTTCGCCTCGGGATGGGTCATTCAGTACTTC. This translates into CASSFASGWVIQYF.

Regarding this clonotype: Since a much larger clone is just one base distant, this may be a read error. Here the CDR3 reads CSVNNRGTEAFF. The DNA of the CDR3 is TGCAGCGTTAATAACAGGGGGACTGAAGCTTTCTTT. The genes are TRBV29-1 and TRBJ1-1; 8 positions match TRBD1. V gave up 5 bases and J gave up 5 bases; unmatched junction bases: 4. CDR1 is SQVTM, CDR2 ANQGSEA, per germline. The CDR3 is 12 amino acids.

V is TRBV7-8 and J is TRBJ1-2, with 9 bases lining up with TRBD1. The CDR3 loop spans 13 amino acids. The germline V gene has CDR1 SGHVS and CDR2 FQNEAQ. Losses at the gene ends were 4 bases for V and 5 bases for J; bases not matched to a gene: 2. The CDR3 is CASSYDRGYGYTF. The CDR3 DNA reads as TGTGCCAGCAGCTACGACAGGGGGTATGGCTACACCTTC.

V and J are TRBV7-2 and TRBJ2-7, with D hard to call. Germline CDR1 is SGHTA and CDR2 is FQGNSA. Deletions cut 3 bases from V and 4 bases from J, with 19 bases between. This CDR3 has 16 residues. The CDR3 reads CASSLGQNRAIYEQYF. CDR3 sequence (DNA): TGTGCCAGCAGCTTGGGCCAGAATAGAGCAATTTACGAGCAGTACTTC.

This clonotype was counted a few times. This sequence joins TRBV7-2 and TRBJ1-5; D is perhaps TRBD1 (6 bases). CDR1 is SGHTA and CDR2 is FQGNSA in the germline V gene. Trimming shortened V by 5 bases and J by 0 bases, and 11 bases separated the two germline ends. The CDR3 spans 15 residues. CDR3 DNA: TGTGCCAGCAGCCCGACAGGAGATAGCAATCAGCCCCAGCATTTT. Its protein product is CASSPTGDSNQPQHF.

There are many counts of this clonotype. The genes are TRBV14 and TRBJ2-1, with TRBD1 identical over 8 bases. The CDR3 length is 16 residues. CDR1 and CDR2 from the germline V gene are SGHDN and FVKESK. J gave up 7 bases and V 1 base, and 9 bases lay outside the gene matches. The CDR3 is CASSQAGARGRNEQFF. The CDR3 DNA follows: TGTGCCAGCAGCCAAGCGGGGGCCAGGGGGCGGAATGAGCAGTTCTTC.

This clonotype was observed a few times. The chain couples TRBV28 to TRBJ2-4, with a tentative D call TRBD1 (6 bases). CDR3 length: 13 residues. CDR1 is MDHEN and CDR2 is SYDVKM in the germline V gene. Between the trimmed V and J ends, which lost 4 bases and 7 bases, there was a span of 11 bases. The CDR3 loop is CASSSGDLNIQYF. In DNA, the CDR3 is TGTGCCAGCAGTTCAGGGGATTTGAACATTCAGTACTTC.

This clonotype was detected only a few times. The chain joins TRBV29-1 to TRBJ2-1; 7 positions match TRBD1. V lost 6 bases and J lost 5; bases outside the gene matches: 7. The germline V gene has CDR1 SQVTM and CDR2 ANQGSEA. The CDR3 length is 13 residues. CDR3 DNA sequence: TGCAGCGTGGGGGACAGTGGTCACAATGAGCAGTTCTTC. It yields the protein CSVGDSGHNEQFF.